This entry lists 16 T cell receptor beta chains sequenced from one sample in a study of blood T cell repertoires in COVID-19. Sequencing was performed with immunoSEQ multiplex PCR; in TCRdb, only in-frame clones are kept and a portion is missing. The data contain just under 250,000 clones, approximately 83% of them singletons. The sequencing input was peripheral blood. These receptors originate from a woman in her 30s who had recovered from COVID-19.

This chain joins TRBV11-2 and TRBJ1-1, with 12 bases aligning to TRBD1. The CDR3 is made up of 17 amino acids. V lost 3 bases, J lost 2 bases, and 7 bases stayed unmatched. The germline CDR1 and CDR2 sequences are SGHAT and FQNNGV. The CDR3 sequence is CASSLGQGAILNTEAFF. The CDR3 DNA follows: TGTGCCAGCAGCTTGGGACAGGGGGCGATTCTCAACACTGAAGCTTTCTTT.

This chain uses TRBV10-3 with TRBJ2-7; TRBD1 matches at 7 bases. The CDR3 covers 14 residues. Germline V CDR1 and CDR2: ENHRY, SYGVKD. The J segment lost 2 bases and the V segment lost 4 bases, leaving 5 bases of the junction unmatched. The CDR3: CAISGRDSTYEQYF. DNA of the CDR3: TGTGCCATCAGTGGCCGGGACAGTACCTACGAGCAGTACTTC.

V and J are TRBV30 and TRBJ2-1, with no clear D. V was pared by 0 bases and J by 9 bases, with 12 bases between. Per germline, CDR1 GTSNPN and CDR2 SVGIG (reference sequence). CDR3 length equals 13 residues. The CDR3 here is CAWSVQTFAEQFF. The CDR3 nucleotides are TGTGCCTGGAGTGTACAAACATTCGCTGAGCAGTTCTTC. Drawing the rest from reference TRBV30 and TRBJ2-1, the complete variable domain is SQTIHQWPATLVQPVGSPLSLECTVEGTSNPNLYWYRQAAGRGLQLLFYSVGIGQISSEVPQNLSASRPQDRQFILSSKKLLLSDSGFYLCAWSVQTFAEQFFGPGTRLTVL.

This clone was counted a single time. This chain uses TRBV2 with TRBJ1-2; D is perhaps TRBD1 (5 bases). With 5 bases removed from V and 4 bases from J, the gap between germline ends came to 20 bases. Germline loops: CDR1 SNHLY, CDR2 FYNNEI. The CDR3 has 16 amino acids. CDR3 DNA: TGTGCCAGCAGTTCAAATCGCGGGGGGATTTCCTATGGCTACACCTTC. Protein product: CASSSNRGGISYGYTF.

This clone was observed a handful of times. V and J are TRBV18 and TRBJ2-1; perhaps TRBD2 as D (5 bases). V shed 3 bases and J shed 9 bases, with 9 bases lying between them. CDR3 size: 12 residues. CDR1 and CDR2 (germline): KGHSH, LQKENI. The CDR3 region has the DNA TGTGCCAGCTCACCTCTAGCCGCTGAGCAGTTCTTC. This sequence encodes CASSPLAAEQFF.

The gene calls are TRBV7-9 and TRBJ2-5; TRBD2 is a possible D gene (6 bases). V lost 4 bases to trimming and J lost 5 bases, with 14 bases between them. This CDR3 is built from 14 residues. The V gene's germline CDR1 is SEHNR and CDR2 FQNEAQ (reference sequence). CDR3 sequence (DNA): TGTGCCAGCAGCTGGAGGGGCGGTGGTGAGACCCAGTACTTC. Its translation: CASSWRGGGETQYF.

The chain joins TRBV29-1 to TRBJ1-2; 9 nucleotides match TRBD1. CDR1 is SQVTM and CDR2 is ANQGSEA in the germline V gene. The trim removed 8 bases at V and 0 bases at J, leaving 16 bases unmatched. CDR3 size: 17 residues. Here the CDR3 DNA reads TGCAGCCCCGCCCGACAGGGGGAGGGGGTTACTAACTATGGCTACACCTTC. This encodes CSPARQGEGVTNYGYTF.

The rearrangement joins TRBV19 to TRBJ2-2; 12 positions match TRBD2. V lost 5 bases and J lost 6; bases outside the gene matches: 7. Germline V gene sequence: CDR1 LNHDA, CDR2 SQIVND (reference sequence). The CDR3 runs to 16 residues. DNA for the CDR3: TGTGCCAGTAGTTTCCGGACTAGCGGGGTCTCCGGGGAGCTGTTTTTT. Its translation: CASSFRTSGVSGELFF.

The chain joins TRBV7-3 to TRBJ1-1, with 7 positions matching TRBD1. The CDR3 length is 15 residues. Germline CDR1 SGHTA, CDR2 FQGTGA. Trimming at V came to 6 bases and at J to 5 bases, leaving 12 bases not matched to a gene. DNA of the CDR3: TGTGCCAGCAGTATCCGAGAGGGGGCTGGGACTGAAGCTTTCTTT. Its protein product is CASSIREGAGTEAFF.

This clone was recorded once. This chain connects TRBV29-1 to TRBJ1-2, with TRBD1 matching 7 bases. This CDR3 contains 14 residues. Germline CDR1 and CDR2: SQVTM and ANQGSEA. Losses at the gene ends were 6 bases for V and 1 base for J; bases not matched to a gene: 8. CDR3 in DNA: TGCAGCGTAGAGCGACAGGGAGTTAACTATGGCTACACCTTC. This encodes CSVERQGVNYGYTF.

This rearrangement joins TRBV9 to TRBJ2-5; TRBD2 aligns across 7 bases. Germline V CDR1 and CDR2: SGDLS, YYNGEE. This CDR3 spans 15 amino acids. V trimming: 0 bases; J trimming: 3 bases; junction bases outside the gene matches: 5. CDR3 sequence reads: CASSVDGLVKETQYF. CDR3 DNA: TGTGCCAGCAGCGTAGATGGACTAGTAAAAGAGACCCAGTACTTC.

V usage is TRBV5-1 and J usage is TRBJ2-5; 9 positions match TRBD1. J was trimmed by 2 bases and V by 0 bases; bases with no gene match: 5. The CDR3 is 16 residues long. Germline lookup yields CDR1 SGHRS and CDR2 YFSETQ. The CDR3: CASSLGTGVGQETQYF. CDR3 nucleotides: TGCGCCAGCAGCTTGGGGACAGGGGTCGGTCAAGAGACCCAGTACTTC.

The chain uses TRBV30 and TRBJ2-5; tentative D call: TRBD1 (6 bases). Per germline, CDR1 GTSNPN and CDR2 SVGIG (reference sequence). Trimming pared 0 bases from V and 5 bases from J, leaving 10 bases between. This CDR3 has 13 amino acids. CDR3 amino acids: CAWSVQGTETQYF. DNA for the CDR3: TGTGCCTGGAGTGTACAGGGAACGGAGACCCAGTACTTC.

CDR3 loop: CASSLGQGFYGYTF. The CDR3 nucleotides read TGTGCCAGCAGCTTGGGACAGGGCTTTTATGGCTACACCTTC. V usage is TRBV5-6 and J usage is TRBJ1-2; 7 positions match TRBD1. This CDR3 has 14 residues. V lost 0 bases to trimming and J lost 5 bases; unmatched junction nucleotides: 4. CDR1 is SGHDT, CDR2 YYEEEE, per germline. Together with reference TRBV5-6 and TRBJ1-2, the CDR3 gives the full variable domain: DAGVTQSPTHLIKTRGQQVTLRCSPKSGHDTVSWYQQALGQGPQFIFQYYEEEERQRGNFPDRFSGHQFPNYSSELNVNALLLGDSALYLCASSLGQGFYGYTFGSGTRLTVV.

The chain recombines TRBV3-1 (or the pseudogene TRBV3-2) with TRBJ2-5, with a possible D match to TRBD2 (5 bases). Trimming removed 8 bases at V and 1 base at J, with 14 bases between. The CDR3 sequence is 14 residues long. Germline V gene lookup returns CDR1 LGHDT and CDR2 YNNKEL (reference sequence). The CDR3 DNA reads TGTGCCAGCGATTCTAGCTCGGGCCAAGAGACCCAGTACTTC. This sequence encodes CASDSSSGQETQYF.

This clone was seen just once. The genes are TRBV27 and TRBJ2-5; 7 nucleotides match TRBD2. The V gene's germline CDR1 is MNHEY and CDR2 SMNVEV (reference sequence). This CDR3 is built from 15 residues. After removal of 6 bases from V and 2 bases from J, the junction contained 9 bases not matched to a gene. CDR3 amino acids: CASSQAGGGQETQYF. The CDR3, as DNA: TGTGCCAGCAGCCAAGCTGGGGGGGGACAAGAGACCCAGTACTTC.